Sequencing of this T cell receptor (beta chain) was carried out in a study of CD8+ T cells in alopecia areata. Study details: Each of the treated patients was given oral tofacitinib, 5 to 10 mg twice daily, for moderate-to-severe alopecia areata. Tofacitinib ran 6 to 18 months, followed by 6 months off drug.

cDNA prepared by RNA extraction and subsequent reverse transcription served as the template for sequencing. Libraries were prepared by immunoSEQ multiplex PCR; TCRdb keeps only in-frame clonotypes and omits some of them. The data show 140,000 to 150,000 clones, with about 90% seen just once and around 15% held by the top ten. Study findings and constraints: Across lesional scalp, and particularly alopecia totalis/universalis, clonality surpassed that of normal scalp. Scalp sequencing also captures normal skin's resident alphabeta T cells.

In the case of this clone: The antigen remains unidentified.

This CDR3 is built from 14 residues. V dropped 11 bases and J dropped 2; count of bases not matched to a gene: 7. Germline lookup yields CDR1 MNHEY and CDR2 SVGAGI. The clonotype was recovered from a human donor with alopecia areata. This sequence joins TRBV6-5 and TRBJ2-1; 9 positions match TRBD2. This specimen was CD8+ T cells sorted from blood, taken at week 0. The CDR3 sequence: CACWRGGPYNEQFF. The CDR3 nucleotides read TGTGCCTGTTGGCGGGGGGGCCCCTACAATGAGCAGTTCTTC.